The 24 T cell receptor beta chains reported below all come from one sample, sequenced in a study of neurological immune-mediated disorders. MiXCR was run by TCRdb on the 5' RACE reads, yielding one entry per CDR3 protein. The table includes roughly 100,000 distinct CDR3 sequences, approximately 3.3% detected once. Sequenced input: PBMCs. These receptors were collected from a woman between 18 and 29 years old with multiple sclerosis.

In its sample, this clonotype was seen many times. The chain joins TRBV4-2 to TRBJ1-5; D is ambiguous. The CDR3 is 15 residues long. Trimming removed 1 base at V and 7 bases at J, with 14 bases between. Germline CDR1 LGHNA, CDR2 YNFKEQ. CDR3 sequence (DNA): TGTGCCAGCAGCCAAGGTGAGGGAGCGAGGCAGCCCCAGCATTTT. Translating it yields CASSQGEGARQPQHF.

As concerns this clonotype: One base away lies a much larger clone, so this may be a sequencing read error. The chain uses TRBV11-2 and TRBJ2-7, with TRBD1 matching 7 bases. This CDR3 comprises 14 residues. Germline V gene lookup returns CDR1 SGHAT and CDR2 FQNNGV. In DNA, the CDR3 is TGTGCCAGCAGCCGGACAGGCGCGGCTTACGAGCATTACTTC. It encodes CASSRTGAAYEHYF.

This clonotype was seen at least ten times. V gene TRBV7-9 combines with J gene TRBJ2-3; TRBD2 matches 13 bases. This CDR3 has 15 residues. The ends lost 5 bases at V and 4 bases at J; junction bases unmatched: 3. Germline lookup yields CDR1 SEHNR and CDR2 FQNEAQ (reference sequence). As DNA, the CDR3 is TGTGCCAGCAGCCGGACTAGCGGGGGAGCAGATACGCAGTATTTT. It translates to CASSRTSGGADTQYF.

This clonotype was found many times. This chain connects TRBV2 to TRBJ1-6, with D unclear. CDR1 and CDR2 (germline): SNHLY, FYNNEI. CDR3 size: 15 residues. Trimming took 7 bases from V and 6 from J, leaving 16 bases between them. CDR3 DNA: TGTGCCAGCAAGTGGTCTCAGGCGGGTAATTCACCCCTCCACTTT. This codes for CASKWSQAGNSPLHF.

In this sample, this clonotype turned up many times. The CDR3 is CASSLERPPYGYTF. CDR3 bases: TGCGCCAGCAGCTTGGAAAGACCACCCTATGGCTACACCTTC. The genes are TRBV5-1 and TRBJ1-2; D unclear. Germline V gene sequence: CDR1 SGHRS, CDR2 YFSETQ. The CDR3 consists of 14 residues. Trimming removed 0 bases from V and 4 bases from J, with 10 bases in between.

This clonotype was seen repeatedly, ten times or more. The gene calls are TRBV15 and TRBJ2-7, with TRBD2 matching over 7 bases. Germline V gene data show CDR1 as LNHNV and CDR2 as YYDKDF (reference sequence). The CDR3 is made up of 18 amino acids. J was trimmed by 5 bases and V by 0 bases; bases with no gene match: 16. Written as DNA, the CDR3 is TGTGCCACCAGCAGAGATGTCAGGGCTTCCGGGAGGATCCACGAGCAGTACTTC. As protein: CATSRDVRASGRIHEQYF. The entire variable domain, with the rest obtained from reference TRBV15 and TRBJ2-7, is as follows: DAMVIQNPRYQVTQFGKPVTLSCSQTLNHNVMYWYQQKSSQAPKLLFHYYDKDFNNEADTPDNFQSRRPNTSFCFLDIRSPGLGDTAMYLCATSRDVRASGRIHEQYFGPGTRLTVT.

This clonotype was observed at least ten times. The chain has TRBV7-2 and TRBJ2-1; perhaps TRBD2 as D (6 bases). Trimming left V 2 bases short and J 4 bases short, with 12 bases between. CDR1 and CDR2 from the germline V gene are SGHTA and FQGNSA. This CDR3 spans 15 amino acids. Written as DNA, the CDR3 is TGTGCCAGCAGCTTATGGGGGGTAACTTACAATGAGCAGTTCTTC. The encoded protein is CASSLWGVTYNEQFF.

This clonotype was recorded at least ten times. The CDR3: CSADDRGRSAEAFF. The CDR3 nucleotides are TGCAGTGCGGATGACAGGGGTCGGTCGGCTGAAGCTTTCTTT. This chain connects TRBV20-1 to TRBJ1-1, with TRBD1 matching over 8 bases. V was pared by 6 bases and J by 6 bases, with 12 bases of the junction left unmatched. Germline CDR1 DFQATT, CDR2 SNEGSKA (reference sequence). There are 14 residues in the CDR3.

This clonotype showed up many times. CDR3 sequence reads: CATRQGGSNEQFF. The DNA for the CDR3 is TGCGCCACCCGACAGGGTGGCTCCAATGAGCAGTTCTTC. The genes are TRBV10-1 and TRBJ2-1; 7 nucleotides line up with TRBD1. The CDR3 is made up of 13 amino acids. Looked up from germline, CDR1 is WNHNN and CDR2 is SYGVQD (reference sequence). The J segment lost 6 bases and the V segment lost 10 bases, leaving 9 bases of the junction unmatched.

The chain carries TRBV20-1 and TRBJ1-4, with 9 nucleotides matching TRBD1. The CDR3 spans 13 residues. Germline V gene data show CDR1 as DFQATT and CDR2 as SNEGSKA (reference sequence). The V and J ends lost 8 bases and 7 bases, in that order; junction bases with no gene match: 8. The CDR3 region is CSLTATGGEKLFF. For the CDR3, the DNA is TGCAGTCTAACCGCGACAGGGGGTGAAAAACTGTTTTTT.

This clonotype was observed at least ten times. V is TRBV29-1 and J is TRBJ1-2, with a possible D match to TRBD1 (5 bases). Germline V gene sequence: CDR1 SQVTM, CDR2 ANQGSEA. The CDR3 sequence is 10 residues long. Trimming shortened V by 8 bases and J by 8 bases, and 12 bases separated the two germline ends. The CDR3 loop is CSRTGDGYTF. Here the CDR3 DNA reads TGCAGCCGGACCGGGGACGGCTACACCTTC.

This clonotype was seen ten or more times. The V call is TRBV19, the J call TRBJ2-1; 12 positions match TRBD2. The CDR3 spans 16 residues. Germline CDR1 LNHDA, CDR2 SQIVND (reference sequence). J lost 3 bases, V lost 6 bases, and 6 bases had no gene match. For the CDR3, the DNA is TGTGCCAGTAGCCGACTAGCGGGAGCTGACTACAATGAGCAGTTCTTC. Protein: CASSRLAGADYNEQFF.

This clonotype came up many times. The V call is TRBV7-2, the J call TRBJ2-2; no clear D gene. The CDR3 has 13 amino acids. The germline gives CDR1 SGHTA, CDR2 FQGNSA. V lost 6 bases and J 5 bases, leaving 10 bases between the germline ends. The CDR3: CASSPAATGELFF. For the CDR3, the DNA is TGTGCCAGCAGTCCCGCGGCGACCGGGGAGCTGTTTTTT.

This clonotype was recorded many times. The CDR3 protein is CASSYWRGSTEAFF. Here the CDR3 DNA reads TGTGCCAGCAGCTACTGGCGGGGGAGCACTGAAGCTTTCTTT. The V gene is TRBV5-6, the J gene TRBJ1-1; D may be TRBD1 (5 bases). Trimming removed 3 bases from V and 4 bases from J, with 13 bases in between. CDR3 length: 14 amino acids. Germline loops: CDR1 SGHDT, CDR2 YYEEEE.

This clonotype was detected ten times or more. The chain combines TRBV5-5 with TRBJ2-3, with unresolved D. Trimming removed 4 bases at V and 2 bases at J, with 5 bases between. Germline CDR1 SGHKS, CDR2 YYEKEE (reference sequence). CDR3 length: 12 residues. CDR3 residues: CASSHLTDTQYF. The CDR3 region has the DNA TGTGCCAGCAGCCACCTCACAGATACGCAGTATTTT. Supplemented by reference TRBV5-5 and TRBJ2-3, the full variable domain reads DAGVTQSPTHLIKTRGQQVTLRCSPISGHKSVSWYQQVLGQGPQFIFQYYEKEERGRGNFPDRFSARQFPNYSSELNVNALLLGDSALYLCASSHLTDTQYFGPGTRLTVL.

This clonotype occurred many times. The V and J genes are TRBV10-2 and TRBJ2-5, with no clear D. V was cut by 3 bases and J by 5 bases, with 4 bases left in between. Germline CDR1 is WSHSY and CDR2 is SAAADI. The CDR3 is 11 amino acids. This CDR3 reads CASSERETQYF. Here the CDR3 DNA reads TGCGCCAGCAGTGAACGGGAGACCCAGTACTTC.

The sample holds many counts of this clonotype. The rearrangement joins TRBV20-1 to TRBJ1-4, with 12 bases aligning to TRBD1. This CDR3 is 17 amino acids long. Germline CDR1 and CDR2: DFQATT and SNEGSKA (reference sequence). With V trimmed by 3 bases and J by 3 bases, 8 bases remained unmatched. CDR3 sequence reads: CSASHRDRGLSNEKLFF. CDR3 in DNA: TGCAGTGCTAGTCACCGGGACAGGGGGCTATCTAATGAAAAACTGTTTTTT.

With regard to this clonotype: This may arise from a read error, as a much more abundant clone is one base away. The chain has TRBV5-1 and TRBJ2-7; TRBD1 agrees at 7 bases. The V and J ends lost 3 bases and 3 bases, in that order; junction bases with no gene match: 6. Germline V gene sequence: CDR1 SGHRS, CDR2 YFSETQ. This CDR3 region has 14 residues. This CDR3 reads CASSSGQRHYEQYF. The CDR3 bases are TGCGCCAGCAGCTCGGGACAGCGCCACTACGAGCAGTACTTC.

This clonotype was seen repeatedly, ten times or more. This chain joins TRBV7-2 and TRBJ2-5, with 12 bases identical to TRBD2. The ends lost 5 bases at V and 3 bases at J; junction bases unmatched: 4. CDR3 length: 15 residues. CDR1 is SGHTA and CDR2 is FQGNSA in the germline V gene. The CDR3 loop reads CASSIWTSGKETQYF. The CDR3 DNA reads TGTGCCAGCAGCATATGGACTAGCGGGAAAGAGACCCAGTACTTC.

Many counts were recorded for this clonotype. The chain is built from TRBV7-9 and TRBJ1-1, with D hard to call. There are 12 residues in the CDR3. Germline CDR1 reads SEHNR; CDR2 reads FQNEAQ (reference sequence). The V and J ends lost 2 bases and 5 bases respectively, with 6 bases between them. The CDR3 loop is CASSLRGTEAFF. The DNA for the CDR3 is TGTGCCAGCAGCTTAAGAGGGACTGAAGCTTTCTTT.

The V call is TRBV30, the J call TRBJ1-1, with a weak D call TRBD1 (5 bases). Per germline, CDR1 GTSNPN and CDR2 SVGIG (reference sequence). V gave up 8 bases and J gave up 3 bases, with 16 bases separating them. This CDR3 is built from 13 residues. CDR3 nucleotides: TGTGCCGGGGGGGGGATTACGGACACTGAAGCTTTCTTT. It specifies CAGGGITDTEAFF.

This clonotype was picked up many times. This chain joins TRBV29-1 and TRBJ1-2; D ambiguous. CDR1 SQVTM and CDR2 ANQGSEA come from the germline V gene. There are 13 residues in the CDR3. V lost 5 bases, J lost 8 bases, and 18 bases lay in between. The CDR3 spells CSVRSGSWEGYTF. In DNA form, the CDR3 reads TGCAGCGTTCGCTCCGGGTCTTGGGAGGGCTACACCTTC.

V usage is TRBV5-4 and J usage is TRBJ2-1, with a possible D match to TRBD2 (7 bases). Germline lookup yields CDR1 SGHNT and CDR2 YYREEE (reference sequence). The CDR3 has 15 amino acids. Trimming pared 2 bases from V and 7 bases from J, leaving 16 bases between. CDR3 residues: CASSFGGGAVNEQFF. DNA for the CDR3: TGTGCCAGCAGCTTTGGGGGGGGGGCCGTAAATGAGCAGTTCTTC.

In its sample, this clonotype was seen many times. In DNA form, the CDR3 reads TGTGCCAGCAGCGTAGAGGGTAGCGGGACCCCCCAAGAGACCCAGTACTTC. Translating it yields CASSVEGSGTPQETQYF. The chain carries TRBV9 and TRBJ2-5; 8 nucleotides align to TRBD2. The CDR3 runs 17 residues. The V and J ends lost 0 bases and 1 base, in that order; junction bases with no gene match: 8. Germline CDR1 reads SGDLS; CDR2 reads YYNGEE.